This T cell receptor beta chain was recovered during a study of cytomegalovirus exposure and HLA in healthy donors. The overall study: An early release of data contained about 85 million unique TCRs, which came from HLA-typed donors.

General study findings and limits: Presence/absence results assume similar sequencing depth per donor, which may not hold. Indistinguishability led to the exclusion of some V segments, TRBV6-2 and TRBV6-3 included.

Primers: 60 Vbeta forward and 13 Jbeta reverse. The method was immunoSEQ multiplex PCR; TCRdb's version includes in-frame clones alone and lacks a portion of them. Among 130,000 to 150,000 clones listed, 75% to 80% were seen once. The V gene lost 4 bases and the J gene lost 2 bases, with 12 bases spanning the gap. This CDR3 has 15 residues. Germline V gene data show CDR1 as MNHEY and CDR2 as SMNVEV (reference sequence). Worth noting for this clone: Its antigen is unidentified.

Nominally healthy donors provided the samples, though records likely missed some immune exposures. The gene calls are TRBV27 and TRBJ2-1; tentative D call: TRBD2 (6 bases). Sequenced: PBMCs. The clonotype originates from a woman younger than 35 in good health and CMV-seropositive. In DNA form, the CDR3 reads TGTGCCAGCAGTTCCCACGGGGGACCCTACAATGAGCAGTTCTTC. This encodes CASSSHGGPYNEQFF.